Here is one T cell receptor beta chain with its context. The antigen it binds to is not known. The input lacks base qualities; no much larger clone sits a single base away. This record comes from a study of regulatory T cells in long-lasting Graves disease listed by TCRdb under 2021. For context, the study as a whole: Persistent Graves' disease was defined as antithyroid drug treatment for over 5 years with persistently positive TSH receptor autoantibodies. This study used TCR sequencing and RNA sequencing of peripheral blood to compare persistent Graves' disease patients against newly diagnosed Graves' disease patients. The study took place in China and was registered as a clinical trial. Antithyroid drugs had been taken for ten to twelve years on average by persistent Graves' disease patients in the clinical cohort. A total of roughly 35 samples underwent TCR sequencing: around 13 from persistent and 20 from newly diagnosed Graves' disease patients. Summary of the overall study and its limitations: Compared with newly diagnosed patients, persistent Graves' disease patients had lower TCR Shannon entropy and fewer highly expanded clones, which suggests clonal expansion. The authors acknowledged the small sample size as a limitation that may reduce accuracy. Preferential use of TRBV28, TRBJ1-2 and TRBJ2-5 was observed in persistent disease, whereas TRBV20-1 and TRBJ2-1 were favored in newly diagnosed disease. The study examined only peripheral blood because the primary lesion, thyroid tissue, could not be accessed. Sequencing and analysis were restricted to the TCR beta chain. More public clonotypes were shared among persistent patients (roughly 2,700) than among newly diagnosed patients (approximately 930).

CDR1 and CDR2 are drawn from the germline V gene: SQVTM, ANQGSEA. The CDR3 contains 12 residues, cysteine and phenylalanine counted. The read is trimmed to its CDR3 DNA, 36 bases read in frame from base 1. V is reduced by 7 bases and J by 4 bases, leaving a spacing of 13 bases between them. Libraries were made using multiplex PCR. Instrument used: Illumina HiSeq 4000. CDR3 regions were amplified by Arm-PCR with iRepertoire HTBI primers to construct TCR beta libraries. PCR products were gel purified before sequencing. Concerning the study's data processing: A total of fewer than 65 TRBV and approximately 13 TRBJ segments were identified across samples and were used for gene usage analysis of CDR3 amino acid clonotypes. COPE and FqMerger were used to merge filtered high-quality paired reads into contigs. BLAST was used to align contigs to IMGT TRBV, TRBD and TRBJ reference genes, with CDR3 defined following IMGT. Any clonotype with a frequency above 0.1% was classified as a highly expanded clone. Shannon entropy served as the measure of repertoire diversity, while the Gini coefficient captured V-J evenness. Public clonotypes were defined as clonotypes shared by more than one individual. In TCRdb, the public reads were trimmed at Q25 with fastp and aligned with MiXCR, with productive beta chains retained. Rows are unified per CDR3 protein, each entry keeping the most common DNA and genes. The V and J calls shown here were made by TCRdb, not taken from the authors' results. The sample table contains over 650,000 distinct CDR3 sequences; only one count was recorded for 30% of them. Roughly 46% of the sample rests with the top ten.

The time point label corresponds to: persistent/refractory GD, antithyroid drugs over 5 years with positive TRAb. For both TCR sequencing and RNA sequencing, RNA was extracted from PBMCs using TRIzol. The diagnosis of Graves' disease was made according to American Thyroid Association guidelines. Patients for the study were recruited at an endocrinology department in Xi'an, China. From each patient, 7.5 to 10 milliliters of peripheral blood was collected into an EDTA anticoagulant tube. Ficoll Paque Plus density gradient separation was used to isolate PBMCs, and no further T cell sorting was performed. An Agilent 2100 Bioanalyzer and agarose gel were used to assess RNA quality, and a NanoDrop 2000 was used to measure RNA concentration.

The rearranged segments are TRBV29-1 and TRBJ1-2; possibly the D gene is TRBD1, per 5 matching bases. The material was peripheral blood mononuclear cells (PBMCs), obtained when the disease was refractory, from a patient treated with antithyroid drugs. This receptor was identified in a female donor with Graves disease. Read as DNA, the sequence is TGCAGCGCCACGAGGGGCATCTATGGCTACACCTTC. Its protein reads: CSATRGIYGYTF. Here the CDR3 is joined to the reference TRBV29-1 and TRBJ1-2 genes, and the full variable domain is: SAVISQKPSRDICQRGTSLTIQCQVDSQVTMMFWYRQQPGQSLTLIATANQGSEATYESGFVIDKFPISRPNLTFSTLTVSNMSPEDSSIYLCSATRGIYGYTFGSGTRLTVV.